The 6 T cell receptor beta chains below were found in one sample sequenced in a study of cytomegalovirus exposure and HLA in healthy donors. The study ran its PCR with 60 Vbeta and 13 Jbeta primers. Method: immunoSEQ multiplex PCR; TCRdb's copy keeps in-frame clones and lacks some. The data contain 130,000 or so clones, around 73% of them singletons. What was sequenced was PBMCs. Receptor source: a man in his fifties in good health and CMV-seronegative.

The CDR3 nucleotides are TGTGCCAGCAGCTTGGGCAGGGCCTACGAGCAGTACTTC. Amino acids: CASSLGRAYEQYF. The V and J genes are TRBV5-4 and TRBJ2-7, with D perhaps TRBD1 (5 bases). CDR1 SGHNT and CDR2 YYREEE come from the germline V gene (reference sequence). The CDR3 extends over 13 amino acids. Trimming removed 0 bases at V and 2 bases at J, with 6 bases between.

This clone was observed a few times. The chain employs TRBV7-9 and TRBJ1-5; maybe TRBD1 (5 bases). The CDR3 is made up of 14 amino acids. Germline-derived CDR1 and CDR2 are SEHNR and FQNEAQ (reference sequence). V lost 5 bases, J lost 6 bases, and 14 bases lay in between. The CDR3 here is CASSPSGISQPQHF. Written as DNA, the CDR3 is TGTGCCAGCAGCCCCTCAGGGATATCTCAGCCCCAGCATTTT.

Only one count was recorded for this clone. This chain joins TRBV11-2 and TRBJ2-5; TRBD2 might be the D (5 bases). V was shortened by 4 bases and J by 0 bases, with 12 bases between the two germline ends. Per the germline V gene, CDR1 is SGHAT and CDR2 is FQNNGV. This CDR3 has 15 residues. The CDR3 DNA sequence: TGTGCCAGCAGCTACAGCGGCGCGTACCAAGAGACCCAGTACTTC. It encodes CASSYSGAYQETQYF. Using reference TRBV11-2 and TRBJ2-5 for the parts outside the CDR3, the full variable domain is EAGVAQSPRYKIIEKRQSVAFWCNPISGHATLYWYQQILGQGPKLLIQFQNNGVVDDSQLPKDRFSAERLKGVDSTLKIQPAKLEDSAVYLCASSYSGAYQETQYFGPGTRLLVL.

The rearrangement uses TRBV7-9 and TRBJ2-7, with 9 bases identical to TRBD1. The J segment lost 3 bases and the V segment lost 5 bases, leaving 8 bases of the junction unmatched. The germline V gene encodes CDR1 SEHNR and CDR2 FQNEAQ (reference sequence). The CDR3 covers 15 residues. The CDR3 DNA reads as TGTGCCAGCAGCCCAGGACAGGGGCAACACTACGAGCAGTACTTC. Translated: CASSPGQGQHYEQYF. Drawing the rest from reference TRBV7-9 and TRBJ2-7, the complete variable domain is DTGVSQNPRHKITKRGQNVTFRCDPISEHNRLYWYRQTLGQGPEFLTYFQNEAQLEKSRLLSDRFSAERPKGSFSTLEIQRTEQGDSAMYLCASSPGQGQHYEQYFGPGTRLTVT.

V usage is TRBV7-9 and J usage is TRBJ1-2, with 7 bases that match TRBD1. The CDR3 totals 14 residues. Germline trimming cut 2 bases from V and 8 bases from J; bases unmatched to any gene: 8. CDR1 and CDR2 from the germline V gene are SEHNR and FQNEAQ (reference sequence). In nucleotides, the CDR3 is TGTGCCAGCAGCTTAACGACAGGGCTGCGGGGCTACACCTTC. It translates to CASSLTTGLRGYTF.

V usage is TRBV9 and J usage is TRBJ2-2, with TRBD1 matching over 9 bases. The CDR3 sequence is 14 residues long. Trimming at V came to 6 bases and at J to 6 bases, leaving 6 bases not matched to a gene. CDR1 and CDR2 from the germline V gene are SGDLS and YYNGEE. The CDR3 DNA sequence: TGTGCCAGCACCCGGGACAGGGTCGCCGGGGAGCTGTTTTTT. Its protein product is CASTRDRVAGELFF. The full variable domain, completed using reference TRBV9 and TRBJ2-2, is DSGVTQTPKHLITATGQRVTLRCSPRSGDLSVYWYQQSLDQGLQFLIQYYNGEERAKGNILERFSAQQFPDLHSELNLSSLELGDSALYFCASTRDRVAGELFFGEGSRLTVL.